These 17 T cell receptor beta chains originate from one sample sequenced in a study of OX40 agonist ivuxolimab in advanced cancers. Measured with immunoSEQ multiplex PCR; TCRdb has only the in-frame clones, and not every one. Seen here are tens of thousands of clones, 80% to 90% observed once, and the top ten hold around 15%. The sequencing used CD4+ or CD8+ T cells sorted from blood, collected in a trial of the OX40 agonist ivuxolimab. Receptors were obtained from an adult with an advanced solid tumor such as melanoma, head and neck, liver or kidney cancer.

The sample holds one count of this clone. The chain is built from TRBV5-6 and TRBJ1-5, with a weak D call TRBD1 (5 bases). Trimming shortened V by 2 bases and J by 1 base, and 10 bases separated the two germline ends. The length of the CDR3 is 15 residues. Per the germline V gene, CDR1 is SGHDT and CDR2 is YYEEEE. CDR3: CASSFGRGSNQPQHF. The CDR3 region has the DNA TGTGCCAGCAGCTTCGGTAGGGGAAGCAATCAGCCCCAGCATTTT.

The V and J genes are TRBV27 and TRBJ2-7, with D perhaps being TRBD1 or TRBD2 (5 bases each). V was clipped by 6 bases and J by 4 bases, with 19 bases between them. This CDR3 region has 15 residues. Looked up from germline, CDR1 is MNHEY and CDR2 is SMNVEV (reference sequence). CDR3 DNA: TGTGCCAGCAGCACCGGGACCAACTTTAAGTACGAGCAGTACTTC. This sequence encodes CASSTGTNFKYEQYF.

J is TRBJ2-7 and V is TRBV15; D is unresolved. Germline V gives CDR1 LNHNV, CDR2 YYDKDF (reference sequence). The CDR3 runs 14 residues. V was shortened by 0 bases and J by 2 bases, with 8 bases between the two germline ends. CDR3 region: CATSRDPTAYEQYF. DNA of the CDR3: TGTGCCACCAGCAGAGATCCTACAGCCTACGAGCAGTACTTC.

The V and J genes are TRBV25-1 and TRBJ2-7; TRBD1 agrees at 7 bases. CDR1 and CDR2 (germline): MGHDK, SYGVNS. V was clipped by 4 bases and J by 10 bases; unmatched bases: 13. The CDR3 loop spans 14 amino acids. The CDR3 DNA reads as TGTGCCAGCAGTGGCGAACGAAGGGACAGCCCCCAGTACTTC. It encodes CASSGERRDSPQYF.

The chain couples TRBV9 to TRBJ2-1, with 10 positions matching TRBD2. V lost 3 bases and J lost 4; bases outside the gene matches: 4. Germline lookup yields CDR1 SGDLS and CDR2 YYNGEE. The CDR3 is 15 amino acids. In DNA, the CDR3 is TGTGCCAGCAGCGCCATAGCGGGGGGATACAATGAGCAGTTCTTC. It translates to CASSAIAGGYNEQFF.

The J gene is TRBJ2-7, the V gene TRBV9, with no clear D. The CDR3 has 15 amino acids. V dropped 0 bases and J dropped 0 bases, with 10 bases sitting between them. From germline, CDR1 is SGDLS and CDR2 YYNGEE. CDR3 residues: CASSVAGARSYEQYF. The CDR3 DNA reads TGTGCCAGCAGCGTAGCCGGCGCCCGCTCCTACGAGCAGTACTTC.

Points on this clone: The germline gene is not matched at one end of the junction; a read error may be the cause. V is TRBV9 and J is TRBJ1-1; 8 nucleotides match TRBD1. Germline V gene sequence: CDR1 SGDLS, CDR2 YYNGEE. The CDR3 covers 8 residues. CDR3: CASGQGTF. For the CDR3, the DNA is TGTGCCAGCGGACAGGGTACCTTT.

The gene calls are TRBV7-9 and TRBJ2-2; D not certain. V lost 5 bases and J 3 bases, leaving 16 bases between the germline ends. CDR1 and CDR2 from the germline V gene are SEHNR and FQNEAQ (reference sequence). The CDR3 has 16 residues. CDR3 DNA: TGTGCCAGCAGCGCTGCCGACCCGCGCCACACCGGGGAGCTGTTTTTT. This gives the protein CASSAADPRHTGELFF. Looking up the rest from reference TRBV7-9 and TRBJ2-2 gives the full variable domain: DTGVSQNPRHKITKRGQNVTFRCDPISEHNRLYWYRQTLGQGPEFLTYFQNEAQLEKSRLLSDRFSAERPKGSFSTLEIQRTEQGDSAMYLCASSAADPRHTGELFFGEGSRLTVL.

The genes are TRBV28 and TRBJ1-4; D is undetermined. The CDR3 sequence is 14 residues long. V was shortened by 6 bases and J by 0 bases, with 8 bases between the two germline ends. Germline V lookup: CDR1 MDHEN, CDR2 SYDVKM. The CDR3 coding sequence is TGTGCCAGCAGATTCATTGCAACTAATGAAAAACTGTTTTTT. Its translation: CASRFIATNEKLFF.

CDR3: CSVEMSETVSGNTIYF. The CDR3 coding sequence is TGCAGCGTTGAAATGTCCGAAACCGTCTCTGGAAACACCATATATTTT. This sequence joins TRBV29-1 and TRBJ1-3; D is undetermined. The CDR3 sequence is 16 residues long. V lost 2 bases and J 0 bases, leaving 14 bases between the germline ends. Germline V gene lookup returns CDR1 SQVTM and CDR2 ANQGSEA.

This clone has a handful of counts. The CDR3: CASSTTRTDTQYF. The CDR3 bases are TGTGCCAGCAGCACGACCCGCACAGATACGCAGTATTTT. V is TRBV6-1 and J is TRBJ2-3; D unresolved. Trimming stripped 6 bases from V and 1 base from J, with 8 bases between. This CDR3 contains 13 residues. Germline CDR1 and CDR2: MNHNS and SASEGT.

The rearrangement links TRBV27 to TRBJ1-5; D perhaps matches TRBD1 (5 bases). V lost 7 bases, J lost 9 bases, and 13 bases lay in between. Per germline, CDR1 MNHEY and CDR2 SMNVEV (reference sequence). This CDR3 region has 12 residues. CDR3 region: CASTSGGMPQHF. CDR3 DNA: TGTGCCAGCACTTCCGGGGGTATGCCCCAGCATTTT.

This chain uses TRBV27 with TRBJ2-5; no clear D gene. This CDR3 region has 14 residues. Trimming pared 6 bases from V and 5 bases from J, leaving 16 bases between. The germline CDR1 and CDR2 sequences are MNHEY and SMNVEV (reference sequence). The CDR3 bases are TGTGCCAGCAGCCGACGAAGGATAGGGGAGACCCAGTACTTC. Translated, it gives CASSRRRIGETQYF.

This clone appeared once. V is TRBV5-1 and J is TRBJ1-5; D not resolved. Germline V gene data show CDR1 as SGHRS and CDR2 as YFSETQ. The length of the CDR3 is 14 residues. V lost 2 bases and J lost 2, with 8 bases in between. CDR3: CASSLGSGNQPQHF. The CDR3 DNA reads TGCGCCAGCAGCTTAGGGAGTGGCAATCAGCCCCAGCATTTT.

The DNA of the CDR3 is TGTGCCAGCAGTTTATATCTTCGCACCGGGGAGCTGTTTTTT. Translating it yields CASSLYLRTGELFF. The chain recombines TRBV27 with TRBJ2-2; D remains unclear. Trimming removed 1 base from V and 4 bases from J, with 7 bases in between. From germline, CDR1 is MNHEY and CDR2 SMNVEV (reference sequence). The CDR3 is 14 residues long.

J is TRBJ2-7 and V is TRBV27; possibly TRBD1 or TRBD2 for D (5 bases each). Germline lookup yields CDR1 MNHEY and CDR2 SMNVEV (reference sequence). V was clipped by 5 bases and J by 5 bases, with 7 bases between them. This CDR3 region has 11 residues. The CDR3 DNA reads TGTGCCAGCAGTCGAGGGGACGAGCAGTACTTC. Its translation is CASSRGDEQYF.

The J gene is TRBJ1-5, the V gene TRBV9, with 10 bases aligning to TRBD1. V was clipped by 4 bases and J by 5 bases; unmatched bases: 3. Germline V gene sequence: CDR1 SGDLS, CDR2 YYNGEE. This CDR3 contains 14 residues. Here the CDR3 DNA reads TGTGCCAGCAGCCATGGGACAGGGGATCAGCCCCAGCATTTT. Translated, it gives CASSHGTGDQPQHF. Combining the CDR3 with reference TRBV9 and TRBJ1-5 gives the whole variable domain DSGVTQTPKHLITATGQRVTLRCSPRSGDLSVYWYQQSLDQGLQFLIQYYNGEERAKGNILERFSAQQFPDLHSELNLSSLELGDSALYFCASSHGTGDQPQHFGDGTRLSIL.